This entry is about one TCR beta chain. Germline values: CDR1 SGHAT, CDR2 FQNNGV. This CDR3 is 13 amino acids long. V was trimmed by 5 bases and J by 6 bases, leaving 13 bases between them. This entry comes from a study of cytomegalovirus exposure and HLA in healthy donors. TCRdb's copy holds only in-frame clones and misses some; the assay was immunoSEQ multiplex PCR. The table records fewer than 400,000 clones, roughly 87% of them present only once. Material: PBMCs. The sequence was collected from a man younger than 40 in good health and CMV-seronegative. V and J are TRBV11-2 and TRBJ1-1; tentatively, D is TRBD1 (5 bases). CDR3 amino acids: CASSRLGGAEAFF. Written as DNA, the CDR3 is TGTGCCAGCAGCCGATTGGGGGGTGCTGAAGCTTTCTTT.